The rows below give T cell receptor beta chains drawn from one sample of a study of spatial heterogeneity in lung cancer. TCRdb re-called the 5' RACE reads with MiXCR, one entry per CDR3 protein. The table has 9,500 or so distinct CDR3 sequences, 7.5% to 9.5% seen once. The sample consisted of lung tumor tissue, taken at surgery. The receptor set was obtained from a male donor with early-stage non-small cell lung cancer. CDR3s include the opening cysteine and the closing phenylalanine or tryptophan. D genes are given only for firm matches. Part of the rows lack a size; the others show once, few, many or a class for expanded clones.

TRBJ1-3 | many | NA | TRBV29-1 | TGCAGCGTTTACTCTGGAAACACCATATATTTT | CSVYSGNTIYF
TRBJ2-7 | medium-sized | TRBD1 | TRBV4-1 | TGCGCCAGCAGCCCCGACAGGGTCTCCTACGAGCAGTACTTC | CASSPDRVSYEQYF
TRBJ1-2 | many | NA | TRBV19 | TGTGCCAGTGCAGATACGGGACTTCTCTATGGCTACACCTTC | CASADTGLLYGYTF
TRBJ2-7 | many | NA | TRBV15 | TGTGCCACCAGCGTTTGGGGGGTCGAGCAGTACTTC | CATSVWGVEQYF
TRBJ2-6 | NA | TRBD2 | TRBV20-1 | TGCAGTGCTAGCTCCAGCGGGAACTCTGGGGCCAACGTCCTGACTTTC | CSASSSGNSGANVLTF
TRBJ2-7 | many | TRBD1 | TRBV9 | TGTGCCAGCAGCGCATTCCGGGACAGGGGCGAGCAGTACTTC | CASSAFRDRGEQYF
TRBJ1-6 | large | NA | TRBV7-2 | TGTGCCAGCAGCTTAGTACCCGGTTATAATTCACCCCTCCACTTT | CASSLVPGYNSPLHF
TRBJ1-2 | many | NA | TRBV2 | TGTGCCAGCAGTGAGGGAGGCAGGGGAGGCTACACCTTC | CASSEGGRGGYTF
TRBJ2-2 | NA | NA | TRBV12-3/TRBV12-4 | TGTGCCAGCAGTTTACAGGGGAACACCGGGGAGCTGTTTTTT | CASSLQGNTGELFF
TRBJ2-5 | NA | NA | TRBV4-2 | TGTGCCAGCAGCCAGGGAGAAGTCGAGGAGACCCAGTACTTC | CASSQGEVEETQYF
TRBJ1-1 | NA | TRBD1 | TRBV7-9 | TGTGCCAGCAGCTTGACAGGGAGTGGCACTGAAGCTTTCTTT | CASSLTGSGTEAFF
TRBJ1-1 | few | NA | TRBV7-3 | TGTGCCAGCAGCTTAAATGGGGGCACTGAAGCTTTCTTT | CASSLNGGTEAFF
TRBJ1-1 | many | TRBD1 | TRBV2 | TGTGCCAGCAGTTTCGACAGGGAGGGCACTGAAGCTTTCTTT | CASSFDREGTEAFF
TRBJ2-5 | many | TRBD2 | TRBV12-3/TRBV12-4 | TGTGCCAGCAGACGAACTAGCGGGGCACAAGAGACCCAGTACTTC | CASRRTSGAQETQYF
TRBJ2-6 | many | NA | TRBV7-2 | TGTGCCAGCAGCTTAGGGTTCGAGAACGTCCTGACTTTC | CASSLGFENVLTF
TRBJ1-2 | many | NA | TRBV2 | TGTGCCAGCAGTGAAGCGTCAGGGGTCTATGGCTACACCTTC | CASSEASGVYGYTF
TRBJ1-4 | NA | NA | TRBV20-1 | TGCAGTGCTAGAGGGCCTTCCACGATCCTTTTT | CSARGPSTILF
TRBJ1-2 | NA | NA | TRBV7-9 | TGTGCCAGCAGCTGGGACCGCCAGGGGAGGGACTATGGCTACACCTTC | CASSWDRQGRDYGYTF
TRBJ2-2 | medium-sized | NA | TRBV5-1 | TGCGCCAGCAGCTACGGAGGAATCACCGGGGAGCTGTTTTTT | CASSYGGITGELFF
TRBJ1-6 | NA | NA | TRBV5-1 | TGCGCCAGCAGCTTGGAGGACAGAGGTTCACCCCTCCACTTT | CASSLEDRGSPLHF
TRBJ1-5 | many | TRBD1 | TRBV28 | TGTGCCAGCAGTTCACGGGACAGGGGGAGGAATCAGCCCCAGCATTTT | CASSSRDRGRNQPQHF
TRBJ2-3 | many | TRBD2 | TRBV6-1 | TGTGCCAGCAGTGTCACTAGCGGGAGTCAAATGTTGACAGATACGCAGTATTTT | CASSVTSGSQMLTDTQYF
TRBJ2-1 | NA | TRBD2 | TRBV5-6 | TGTGCCAGCAGCTTACTAGCGGGAGCTAACAATGAGCAGTTCTTC | CASSLLAGANNEQFF
TRBJ2-6 | NA | NA | TRBV4-2 | TGTGCCAGCAGCCAAGATATAGGGACCGGGGCCAACGTCCTGACTTTC | CASSQDIGTGANVLTF
TRBJ2-1 | many | TRBD2 | TRBV6-2/TRBV6-3 | TGTGCCAGCTCTCATGGGCTAGCGGGGGGGCATGAGCAGTTCTTC | CASSHGLAGGHEQFF
TRBJ2-5 | many | TRBD2 | TRBV7-9 | TGTGCCAGCAGCTTAATGGCGGGGGGACAAGAGACCCAGTACTTC | CASSLMAGGQETQYF
TRBJ1-2 | many | NA | TRBV12-3/TRBV12-4 | TGTGCCAGCAGTCCGGACAACTATGGCTACACCTTC | CASSPDNYGYTF
TRBJ2-3 | medium-sized | TRBD2 | TRBV11-2 | TGTGCCAGCAGCCTCAGGACCGGGACTAGAATTCGCACAGATACGCAGTATTTT | CASSLRTGTRIRTDTQYF
TRBJ1-4 | many | TRBD1 | TRBV20-1 | TGCAGTGCACATCAGGGGGGTTTAGAAAAACTGTTTTTT | CSAHQGGLEKLFF
TRBJ2-3 | many | NA | TRBV7-2 | TGTGCCAGCAGCTTCGAGATGGGGGGACTCACAGATACGCAGTATTTT | CASSFEMGGLTDTQYF
TRBJ1-4 | many | NA | TRBV28 | TGTGCCAGCAGTTTCAGGGAACCAGTCGAACTGTTTTTT | CASSFREPVELFF
TRBJ1-4 | many | NA | TRBV5-1 | TGCGCCAGCACTGGTGGGGTGACTAATGAAAAACTGTTTTTT | CASTGGVTNEKLFF
TRBJ2-2 | many | TRBD2 | TRBV20-1 | TGCAGTGCTAGAGCGGGGGGGGCGCTCGGGGAGCTGTTTTTT | CSARAGGALGELFF
TRBJ2-1 | few | TRBD2 | TRBV4-2 | TGTGCCAGCAGCGCTAGCGGGGGGGCGAGGAATGAGCAGTTCTTC | CASSASGGARNEQFF
TRBJ2-5 | many | TRBD2 | TRBV28 | TGTGCCAGCAGTTTACCCCGACTAGCGGAGGCGGGGGCCCAGTACTTC | CASSLPRLAEAGAQYF
TRBJ2-3 | many | TRBD1 | TRBV5-1 | TGCGCCAGCAGCATGGGACAGGGAGACGGAGATACGCAGTATTTT | CASSMGQGDGDTQYF
TRBJ2-5 | medium-sized | NA | TRBV28 | TGTGCCAGCAGTCCCACAGGGACTACCCAAGAGACCCAGTACTTC | CASSPTGTTQETQYF
TRBJ2-7 | many | TRBD1 | TRBV2 | TGTGCCAGCAGTGTTAACAGGGGGCGAGAGCAGTACTTC | CASSVNRGREQYF
TRBJ2-3 | medium-sized | TRBD2 | TRBV11-1 | TGTGCCAGCAGCTTACTAGCGGGACCCACAGATACGCAGTATTTT | CASSLLAGPTDTQYF
TRBJ2-3 | many | NA | TRBV6-1 | TGTGCCTGTAGGGGCCCTCTCCCAGATACGCAGTATTTT | CACRGPLPDTQYF
TRBJ2-4 | NA | NA | TRBV24-1 | TGTGCCACCAGTGATGGGGCAGAAAACATTCAGTACTTC | CATSDGAENIQYF
TRBJ2-7 | many | TRBD1 | TRBV7-9 | TGTGCCAGCAGCCCGGACAGGAACTACGAGCAGTACTTC | CASSPDRNYEQYF
TRBJ2-5 | few | NA | TRBV7-2 | TGTGCCAGCAGCTTGGCCCAGGGACCTCACCAAGAGACCCAGTACTTC | CASSLAQGPHQETQYF
TRBJ2-3 | many | NA | TRBV6-2/TRBV6-3 | TGTGCCAGCACAGGAAGCACAGATACGCAGTATTTT | CASTGSTDTQYF
TRBJ1-5 | many | NA | TRBV20-1 | TGCAGTGCTAGAGCAGCCAGGGGCGTGGATCAGCCCCAGCATTTT | CSARAARGVDQPQHF
TRBJ2-1 | few | NA | TRBV20-1 | TGCAGTGCTAGAGATTTGGTAGCCTACAATGAGCAGTTCTTC | CSARDLVAYNEQFF
TRBJ1-1 | few | TRBD1 | TRBV6-2/TRBV6-3 | TGTGCCAGCAGTTCCGGCGGGACAGTCACCATGAACACTGAAGCTTTCTTT | CASSSGGTVTMNTEAFF
TRBJ2-5 | NA | TRBD2 | TRBV12-5 | TGTGCTAGTGGTCTGGGTCCAGCGGGACAAGAGACCCAGTACTTC | CASGLGPAGQETQYF
TRBJ1-4 | many | NA | TRBV5-1 | TGCGCCAGCAGCCCCGGGGACCGCGCAACTAATGAAAAACTGTTTTTT | CASSPGDRATNEKLFF
TRBJ2-5 | many | TRBD1 | TRBV29-1 | TGCAGCGTCGCCGGGACAGCGAAAGAGACCCAGTACTTC | CSVAGTAKETQYF
TRBJ1-5 | medium-sized | NA | TRBV10-3 | TGTGCCATCAGTGAGGGGGGGCGAGGTCAGCCCCAGCATTTT | CAISEGGRGQPQHF
TRBJ2-7 | many | NA | TRBV4-3 | TGCGCCAGCAGCCAAGATCTGGCGGGGGCCTCGTACGAGCAGTACTTC | CASSQDLAGASYEQYF
TRBJ2-5 | many | TRBD1 | TRBV5-1 | TGCGCCAGCAGCCCCGACAGGGTAGAGACCCAGTACTTC | CASSPDRVETQYF
TRBJ2-1 | many | TRBD2 | TRBV15 | TGTGCCACCAGCAGTCCTAGCGGGAGGTTGCGGGAGCAGTTCTTC | CATSSPSGRLREQFF
TRBJ1-1 | many | NA | TRBV27 | TGTGCCAGCAGTTTCCAGCCAGGGGTTGGGGCTTTCTTT | CASSFQPGVGAFF
TRBJ2-2 | many | TRBD1 | TRBV7-9 | TGTGCCAGCAGCCTCCGGACAGGGTCAAACACCGGGGAGCTGTTTTTT | CASSLRTGSNTGELFF
TRBJ2-6 | NA | NA | TRBV20-1 | TGCAGTGCTAGAGATCTTGCGAGAGGGGCCAACGTCCTGACTTTC | CSARDLARGANVLTF